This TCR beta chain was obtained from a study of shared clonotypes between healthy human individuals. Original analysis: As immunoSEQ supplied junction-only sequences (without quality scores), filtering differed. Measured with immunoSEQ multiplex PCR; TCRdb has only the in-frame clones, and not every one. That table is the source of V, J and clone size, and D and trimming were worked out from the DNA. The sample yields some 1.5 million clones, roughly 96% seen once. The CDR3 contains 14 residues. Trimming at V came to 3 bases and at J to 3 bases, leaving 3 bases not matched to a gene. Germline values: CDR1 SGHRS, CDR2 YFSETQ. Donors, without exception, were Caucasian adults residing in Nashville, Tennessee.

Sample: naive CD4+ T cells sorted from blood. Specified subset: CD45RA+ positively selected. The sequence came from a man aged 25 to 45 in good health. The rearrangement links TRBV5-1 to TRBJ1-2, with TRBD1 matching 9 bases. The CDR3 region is CASSSDRGHYGYTF. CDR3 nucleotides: TGCGCCAGCAGCTCGGACAGGGGTCACTATGGCTACACCTTC.